These 13 T cell receptor beta chains came from one sample sequenced in a study of blood T cell repertoires in COVID-19. Assay used: immunoSEQ multiplex PCR; TCRdb lists only in-frame clones, some missing. The sample comprises around 260,000 clones, 88% of which are singletons, and 0.7% rests with the top ten. Specimen: peripheral blood. The receptors were gathered from a human donor in a cohort sampled during active COVID-19.

V usage is TRBV20-1 and J usage is TRBJ2-7; 10 nucleotides match TRBD2. CDR1 DFQATT and CDR2 SNEGSKA come from the germline V gene (reference sequence). This CDR3 has 14 residues. Trimming took 3 bases from V and 4 from J; bases not matched to a gene: 6. CDR3: CSASRQREGYEQYF. The CDR3 DNA is TGCAGTGCTAGTAGGCAGCGGGAGGGTTACGAGCAGTACTTC.

This clone was found a few times. The V call is TRBV6-5, the J call TRBJ2-7; 9 nucleotides match TRBD2. The CDR3 is 12 residues long. Germline trimming cut 4 bases from V and 13 bases from J; bases unmatched to any gene: 8. Germline assignment: CDR1 MNHEY and CDR2 SVGAGI. The CDR3 DNA sequence: TGTGCCAGCAGTTCAGCGGGAGGCTCGGAATACTTC. Its translation is CASSSAGGSEYF.

This chain uses TRBV19 with TRBJ1-1; D unclear. The germline V gene has CDR1 LNHDA and CDR2 SQIVND (reference sequence). Trimming pared 3 bases from V and 4 bases from J, leaving 9 bases between. The CDR3 consists of 13 residues. CDR3 region: CASSIVAGTEAFF. The CDR3 DNA sequence: TGTGCCAGTAGTATTGTGGCGGGCACTGAAGCTTTCTTT.

The V and J genes are TRBV6-2 or TRBV6-3 and TRBJ2-5; 7 bases line up with TRBD1. V lost 2 bases and J lost 7; bases outside the gene matches: 7. Germline lookup yields CDR1 MNHEY and CDR2 SVGEGT. CDR3 length: 14 residues. Here the CDR3 DNA reads TGTGCCAGCAGTTACGGGACAGTACCAGGGACCCAGTACTTC. Its translation: CASSYGTVPGTQYF.

In DNA form, the CDR3 reads TGTGCCAGCAGCTTAGGTGGGCTTTCCACAGATACGCAGTATTTT. This translates into CASSLGGLSTDTQYF. This chain links TRBV11-3 with TRBJ2-3; D remains unclear. Trimming removed 1 base at V and 2 bases at J, with 10 bases between. The length of the CDR3 is 15 residues. CDR1 is SGHNT and CDR2 is YENEEA in the germline V gene. The full variable domain, with the rest looked up from reference TRBV11-3 and TRBJ2-3, is EAGVVQSPRYKIIEKKQPVAFWCNPISGHNTLYWYLQNLGQGPELLIRYENEEAVDDSQLPKDRFSAERLKGVDSTLKIQPAELGDSAVYLCASSLGGLSTDTQYFGPGTRLTVL.

Comments on this clone: At one end, the junction sequence differs from germline, possibly due to a read error. V is TRBV3-1 (or the pseudogene TRBV3-2) and J is TRBJ2-1, with 11 bases aligning to TRBD2. Germline loops: CDR1 LGHDT, CDR2 YNNKEL (reference sequence). The CDR3 runs 14 residues. The CDR3 spells CASSQVTSGTEPVF. The CDR3 nucleotides are TGTGCCAGCAGCCAAGTGACTAGCGGGACTGAACCGGTCTTC.

The chain joins TRBV27 to TRBJ2-7; D remains unclear. The CDR3 covers 14 residues. Trimming took 0 bases from V and 7 from J, leaving 13 bases between them. Germline V gene sequence: CDR1 MNHEY, CDR2 SMNVEV (reference sequence). The CDR3 protein is CASSLSSHSREQYF. The CDR3 nucleotides are TGTGCCAGCAGTTTATCTTCGCATTCCAGGGAGCAGTACTTC.

Only a few counts were recorded for this clone. The chain employs TRBV28 and TRBJ2-7; 8 positions agree with TRBD2. Germline CDR1 MDHEN, CDR2 SYDVKM. CDR3 length: 15 amino acids. Here the CDR3 reads CGRTVLAGGTDEQYF. CDR3 bases: TGTGGACGCACAGTTTTGGCGGGAGGTACGGACGAGCAGTACTTC. The variable domain in full, completed from reference TRBV28 and TRBJ2-7, reads DVKVTQSSRYLVKRTGEKVFLECVQDMDHENMFWYRQDPGLGLRLIYFSYDVKMKEKGDIPEGYSVSREKKERFSLILESASTNQTSMYLCGRTVLAGGTDEQYFGPGTRLTVT.

The chain employs TRBV30 and TRBJ1-3; D gene unclear. Germline values: CDR1 GTSNPN, CDR2 SVGIG (reference sequence). V lost 5 bases and J lost 0, with 11 bases in between. The CDR3 has 14 amino acids. In DNA, the CDR3 is TGTGCCTGGTTGCCGGGGAACTCTGGAAACACCATATATTTT. It codes for CAWLPGNSGNTIYF. Full variable domain (outside the CDR3, taken from reference TRBV30 and TRBJ1-3): SQTIHQWPATLVQPVGSPLSLECTVEGTSNPNLYWYRQAAGRGLQLLFYSVGIGQISSEVPQNLSASRPQDRQFILSSKKLLLSDSGFYLCAWLPGNSGNTIYFGEGSWLTVV.

The chain recombines TRBV6-6 with TRBJ1-3; the D gene is possibly TRBD1 (6 bases). Deletions cut 4 bases from V and 2 bases from J, with 12 bases between. CDR3 size: 15 residues. From germline, CDR1 is MNHNY and CDR2 SVGAGI (reference sequence). The chain's CDR3 is CASSSGGGAGNTIYF. CDR3 nucleotides: TGTGCCAGCAGTTCGGGGGGCGGCGCTGGAAACACCATATATTTT.

This sequence joins TRBV7-2 and TRBJ2-2; TRBD2 might be the D (6 bases). Looked up from germline, CDR1 is SGHTA and CDR2 is FQGNSA. With 5 bases removed from V and 6 bases from J, the gap between germline ends came to 13 bases. The CDR3 loop spans 14 amino acids. The CDR3 sequence: CASSVTGTPGELFF. CDR3 nucleotide sequence: TGTGCCAGCAGCGTGACCGGGACTCCCGGGGAGCTGTTTTTT.

The chain is built from TRBV7-3 and TRBJ2-1; TRBD2 aligns across 9 bases. The V gene's germline CDR1 is SGHTA and CDR2 FQGTGA. CDR3 length: 16 residues. V gave up 5 bases and J gave up 7 bases; unmatched junction bases: 12. DNA for the CDR3: TGTGCCAGCAGCCCCGTGGCGGGAGGGCCTAAGAATGAGCAGTTCTTC. It translates to CASSPVAGGPKNEQFF.

The chain carries TRBV5-4 and TRBJ1-4, with unresolved D. V was pared by 2 bases and J by 0 bases, with 5 bases between. The germline V gene encodes CDR1 SGHNT and CDR2 YYREEE (reference sequence). This CDR3 has 14 amino acids. CDR3 residues: CASSLYATNEKLFF. The CDR3 DNA is TGTGCCAGCAGCTTATATGCAACTAATGAAAAACTGTTTTTT. Drawing the rest from reference TRBV5-4 and TRBJ1-4, the complete variable domain is ETGVTQSPTHLIKTRGQQVTLRCSSQSGHNTVSWYQQALGQGPQFIFQYYREEENGRGNFPPRFSGLQFPNYSSELNVNALELDDSALYLCASSLYATNEKLFFGSGTQLSVL.